The 20 T cell receptor beta chains below were found in one sample sequenced in a study of cytomegalovirus exposure and HLA in healthy donors. TCRdb's copy holds only in-frame clones and misses some; the assay was immunoSEQ multiplex PCR. The sample lists hundreds of thousands of clones, around 85% occurring once. Sequenced sample: PBMCs. The receptors here all came from a woman in her 30s in good health and CMV-seropositive.

The gene calls are TRBV2 and TRBJ1-1; D unresolved. The V and J ends lost 4 bases and 1 base respectively, with 19 bases between them. The CDR3 has 17 residues. Germline CDR1 SNHLY, CDR2 FYNNEI. The CDR3 protein is CASSGGIAYRENTEAFF. CDR3 coding DNA: TGTGCCAGCAGTGGGGGAATCGCATACCGGGAGAACACTGAAGCTTTCTTT.

This rearrangement joins TRBV5-8 to TRBJ2-7; no reliable D call. Germline lookup yields CDR1 SGHTS and CDR2 YDEGEE. There are 15 residues in the CDR3. The V gene lost 0 bases and the J gene lost 2 bases, with 12 bases spanning the gap. The CDR3 reads CASSLATPRTYEQYF. For the CDR3, the DNA is TGTGCCAGCAGCTTGGCCACCCCGAGGACCTACGAGCAGTACTTC.

This clone was counted a few times. This chain links TRBV30 with TRBJ1-2; no clear D. V was clipped by 8 bases and J by 6 bases, with 13 bases between them. The CDR3 has 11 amino acids. In germline, CDR1 is GTSNPN, CDR2 SVGIG (reference sequence). The CDR3 sequence is CARELGDGYTF. DNA of the CDR3: TGTGCCCGGGAACTTGGGGATGGCTACACCTTC.

The J gene is TRBJ1-2, the V gene TRBV5-1, with 9 bases fitting TRBD1. V trimming: 3 bases; J trimming: 3 bases; junction bases outside the gene matches: 3. Per germline, CDR1 SGHRS and CDR2 YFSETQ. The CDR3 sequence is 14 residues long. CDR3 sequence (DNA): TGCGCCAGCAGCTGGGGACAGGGCTACTATGGCTACACCTTC. This translates into CASSWGQGYYGYTF.

The chain carries TRBV15 and TRBJ2-7, with 12 bases matching TRBD2. The germline V gene has CDR1 LNHNV and CDR2 YYDKDF (reference sequence). V gave up 0 bases and J gave up 7 bases; unmatched junction bases: 4. The CDR3 is 15 amino acids. The CDR3 loop reads CATSRETGTSGEQYF. The CDR3 DNA sequence: TGTGCCACCAGCAGAGAAACCGGGACTAGCGGGGAGCAGTACTTC.

This chain joins TRBV19 and TRBJ1-5, with TRBD1 matching 7 bases. The junction had 2 bases not matched to a gene; V was cut back by 4 bases and J by 2 bases. This CDR3 region has 14 residues. In germline, CDR1 is LNHDA, CDR2 SQIVND (reference sequence). The CDR3 DNA is TGTGCCAGTAGTAATACAGGGGGCAATCAGCCCCAGCATTTT. Protein product: CASSNTGGNQPQHF.

As to this clone: Additional DNA sequences in this sample encode the identical CDR3. The rearrangement joins TRBV30 to TRBJ1-5; D might be TRBD1 (6 bases). V lost 0 bases and J lost 4, with 10 bases in between. The CDR3 loop spans 14 amino acids. The germline gives CDR1 GTSNPN, CDR2 SVGIG (reference sequence). CDR3 DNA: TGTGCCTGGAGTGTTGGGCAGGGGAATCAGCCCCAGCATTTT. Translating it yields CAWSVGQGNQPQHF.

This clone was observed a few times. CDR3 bases: TGTGCCAGCAGCTTTCGTCTCGGACAGGGGGTCTACGAGCAGTACTTC. It yields the protein CASSFRLGQGVYEQYF. The rearrangement joins TRBV5-4 to TRBJ2-7; 10 bases align to TRBD1. This CDR3 is built from 16 residues. V was clipped by 2 bases and J by 3 bases; unmatched bases: 8. Germline loops: CDR1 SGHNT, CDR2 YYREEE (reference sequence).

This rearrangement joins TRBV12-5 to TRBJ2-1, with D perhaps matching TRBD1 (5 bases). This CDR3 spans 15 amino acids. From germline, CDR1 is LGHNT and CDR2 FRNRAP. Deletions cut 1 base from V and 4 bases from J, with 11 bases between. The CDR3 DNA is TGTGCTAGTGGTTTGGACAGGTCTTTTTACAATGAGCAGTTCTTC. Amino acids: CASGLDRSFYNEQFF.

The chain couples TRBV9 to TRBJ2-1; TRBD2 aligns across 12 bases. V was pared by 4 bases and J by 4 bases, with 18 bases of the junction left unmatched. The CDR3 consists of 20 residues. Per germline, CDR1 SGDLS and CDR2 YYNGEE. The CDR3 nucleotides are TGTGCCAGCAGCCCCCGCCCGGGACAGGTGGGGACTAGCGGGTACAATGAGCAGTTCTTC. Its translation is CASSPRPGQVGTSGYNEQFF.

V and J are TRBV5-1 and TRBJ2-5, with TRBD2 matching 15 bases. Trimming removed 4 bases from V and 4 bases from J; junction bases left unmatched: 8. Germline CDR1 SGHRS, CDR2 YFSETQ. The CDR3 is 17 residues long. This CDR3 is CASSLGLAGGPGETQYF. Written as DNA, the CDR3 is TGCGCCAGCAGCCTAGGACTAGCGGGAGGGCCGGGAGAGACCCAGTACTTC.

The chain employs TRBV11-3 and TRBJ1-1; D ambiguous. Trimming left V 0 bases short and J 7 bases short, with 12 bases between. Germline values: CDR1 SGHNT, CDR2 YENEEA. This CDR3 contains 14 residues. Here the CDR3 DNA reads TGTGCCAGCAGCTTAGATGGAGCAAACGGTGAAGCTTTCTTT. It specifies CASSLDGANGEAFF.

The chain recombines TRBV28 with TRBJ1-4, with 10 bases lining up with TRBD1. CDR1 and CDR2 (germline): MDHEN, SYDVKM. This CDR3 comprises 17 residues. With 6 bases clipped from V and 8 bases from J, the junction kept 15 bases outside the gene matches. CDR3 protein: CASSQTGGAGWREKLFF. The CDR3 DNA reads as TGTGCCAGCAGCCAGACAGGGGGCGCAGGCTGGCGGGAAAAACTGTTTTTT.

The gene calls are TRBV18 and TRBJ1-4; TRBD1 matches at 7 bases. The J segment lost 4 bases and the V segment lost 2 bases, leaving 7 bases of the junction unmatched. Germline V lookup: CDR1 KGHSH, CDR2 LQKENI. The CDR3 spans 16 residues. The CDR3 reads CASSPSFAGGNEKLFF. CDR3 nucleotides: TGTGCCAGCTCACCAAGTTTCGCAGGGGGTAATGAAAAACTGTTTTTT.

The V and J genes are TRBV10-2 and TRBJ2-7; a weak D match, TRBD1 (5 bases). The germline V gene has CDR1 WSHSY and CDR2 SAAADI. CDR3 size: 15 residues. The V end was cut by 0 bases, the J end by 3 bases, with 12 bases between. CDR3 bases: TGCGCCAGCAGTGAGTCTGGACAACCCAACTACGAGCAGTACTTC. Encoded protein: CASSESGQPNYEQYF.

The J gene is TRBJ2-7, the V gene TRBV2; D is ambiguous. Trimming removed 1 base from V and 9 bases from J, with 7 bases in between. The germline gives CDR1 SNHLY, CDR2 FYNNEI. This CDR3 comprises 11 residues. The CDR3 region has the DNA TGTGCCAGCAGTGAAGTATCGGGGCAGTACTTC. It yields the protein CASSEVSGQYF.

The chain has TRBV6-1 and TRBJ1-2, with 7 bases that match TRBD1. The CDR3 length is 17 residues. J gave up 2 bases and V 0 bases, and 9 bases lay outside the gene matches. Germline CDR1 MNHNS, CDR2 SASEGT. DNA for the CDR3: TGTGCCAGCAGTGAAGCGGGAACAGGGGCCCGGAACTATGGCTACACCTTC. Its protein is CASSEAGTGARNYGYTF.

The chain combines TRBV7-9 with TRBJ1-1; 10 bases are a match to TRBD1. Germline CDR1 and CDR2: SEHNR and FQNEAQ (reference sequence). This CDR3 has 15 amino acids. V gave up 1 base and J gave up 6 bases; unmatched junction bases: 5. CDR3 sequence reads: CASSLVRDRGPEAFF. The CDR3 DNA reads as TGTGCCAGCAGCTTAGTTCGTGACAGGGGGCCTGAAGCTTTCTTT. The whole variable domain, filled in from reference TRBV7-9 and TRBJ1-1, reads DTGVSQNPRHKITKRGQNVTFRCDPISEHNRLYWYRQTLGQGPEFLTYFQNEAQLEKSRLLSDRFSAERPKGSFSTLEIQRTEQGDSAMYLCASSLVRDRGPEAFFGQGTRLTVV.

The chain links TRBV2 to TRBJ2-7; 9 positions match TRBD1. Germline loops: CDR1 SNHLY, CDR2 FYNNEI. CDR3 size: 13 residues. Trimming removed 8 bases from V and 3 bases from J; junction bases left unmatched: 5. CDR3 loop: CASSDRGVYEQYF. For the CDR3, the DNA is TGTGCCAGCTCAGACAGGGGGGTCTACGAGCAGTACTTC.

The chain combines TRBV30 with TRBJ2-1, with TRBD1 identical over 9 bases. V lost 5 bases to trimming and J lost 5 bases; unmatched junction nucleotides: 7. The CDR3 loop spans 14 amino acids. Germline CDR1 is GTSNPN and CDR2 is SVGIG (reference sequence). CDR3 in DNA: TGTGCCTGGGGAAAGGACAGGGGAAACAATGAGCAGTTCTTC. It specifies CAWGKDRGNNEQFF.